These T cell receptor beta chains were read from a single sample in a study of regulatory T cells in long-lasting Graves disease. Using its own MiXCR run on the multiplex PCR reads, TCRdb lists one record per CDR3 protein. Of about 540,000 distinct CDR3 sequences listed, 13% were seen once; the top ten hold approximately 9.3%. These data are also associated with another study on T cells in Graves' hyperthyroidism and ophthalmopathy.

The sequencing used peripheral blood mononuclear cells (PBMCs), collected at new diagnosis, from a patient treated with antithyroid drugs. Receptors originate from a man aged 25 to 40 with Graves disease. Each CDR3 is given without its conserved first and last residue.

j_call,cdr3_length,v_call,cdr3_aa
TRBJ2-7,13,TRBV11-1,ASSLRLAHFSEQY
TRBJ2-4,10,TRBV5-5,ASSLESNIQY
TRBJ2-3,13,TRBV9,ASSGGDSWADTQY
TRBJ1-1,10,TRBV6-1,ASNTLGGEAF
TRBJ1-5,11,TRBV2,ASTWTGNQPQH
TRBJ2-7,14,TRBV20-1,SARETEGLTPLEQY
TRBJ2-7,11,TRBV20-1,SARRESSYEQY
TRBJ2-4,13,TRBV6-1,ASSPGSSGKNIQY
TRBJ2-7,13,TRBV30,ASSGRHRETYEQY
TRBJ1-1,13,TRBV5-1,AGSQMGVGNTEAF
TRBJ2-7,11,TRBV7-2,ASSPGWADEQY
TRBJ2-7,15,TRBV27,ASSLSRVAGGRDEQY
TRBJ2-7,13,TRBV6-5,ASSYDGTGSLGQY
TRBJ2-7,14,TRBV28,ASGGGKRPFSYEQY
TRBJ2-7,14,TRBV7-9,ASSRTGGSWAYEQY
TRBJ2-1,11,TRBV7-2,ASSPGTSGGGF
TRBJ2-3,13,TRBV18,ASSPTGISTDTQY
TRBJ1-6,13,TRBV27,ASSFFDRDRSPLH
TRBJ1-4,9,TRBV19,ASKAAEKLF
TRBJ2-3,12,TRBV6-1,ASSKETGTDTQY
TRBJ2-5,14,TRBV9,ASSAQRAGAIGTQY
TRBJ2-2,13,TRBV7-9,ASSFKQAITGELF
TRBJ2-1,11,TRBV12-3/TRBV12-4,ASSLTPSNEQF
TRBJ1-2,11,TRBV3-1,ASSQGPNYGYT
TRBJ2-2,14,TRBV4-2,ASSQDQLAGAGELF
TRBJ2-7,10,TRBV29-1,SVVSGNYEQY
TRBJ1-1,11,TRBV5-6,ASSLGGIAEAF
TRBJ1-2,11,TRBV7-8,ASSKDGSWGYT
TRBJ1-2,12,TRBV5-1,ASSSEGGGYGYT
TRBJ2-7,12,TRBV13,ASSVGGGQDEQY
TRBJ2-2,14,TRBV24-1,ATSDYRGANTGELF
TRBJ1-2,9,TRBV2,ASPETSGYT
TRBJ2-7,13,TRBV10-3,AIKGQGTTGTEQY
TRBJ2-2,13,TRBV4-1,ASSYAAAGTGELF
TRBJ2-7,15,TRBV28,ASSPTYGDSSSYEQY